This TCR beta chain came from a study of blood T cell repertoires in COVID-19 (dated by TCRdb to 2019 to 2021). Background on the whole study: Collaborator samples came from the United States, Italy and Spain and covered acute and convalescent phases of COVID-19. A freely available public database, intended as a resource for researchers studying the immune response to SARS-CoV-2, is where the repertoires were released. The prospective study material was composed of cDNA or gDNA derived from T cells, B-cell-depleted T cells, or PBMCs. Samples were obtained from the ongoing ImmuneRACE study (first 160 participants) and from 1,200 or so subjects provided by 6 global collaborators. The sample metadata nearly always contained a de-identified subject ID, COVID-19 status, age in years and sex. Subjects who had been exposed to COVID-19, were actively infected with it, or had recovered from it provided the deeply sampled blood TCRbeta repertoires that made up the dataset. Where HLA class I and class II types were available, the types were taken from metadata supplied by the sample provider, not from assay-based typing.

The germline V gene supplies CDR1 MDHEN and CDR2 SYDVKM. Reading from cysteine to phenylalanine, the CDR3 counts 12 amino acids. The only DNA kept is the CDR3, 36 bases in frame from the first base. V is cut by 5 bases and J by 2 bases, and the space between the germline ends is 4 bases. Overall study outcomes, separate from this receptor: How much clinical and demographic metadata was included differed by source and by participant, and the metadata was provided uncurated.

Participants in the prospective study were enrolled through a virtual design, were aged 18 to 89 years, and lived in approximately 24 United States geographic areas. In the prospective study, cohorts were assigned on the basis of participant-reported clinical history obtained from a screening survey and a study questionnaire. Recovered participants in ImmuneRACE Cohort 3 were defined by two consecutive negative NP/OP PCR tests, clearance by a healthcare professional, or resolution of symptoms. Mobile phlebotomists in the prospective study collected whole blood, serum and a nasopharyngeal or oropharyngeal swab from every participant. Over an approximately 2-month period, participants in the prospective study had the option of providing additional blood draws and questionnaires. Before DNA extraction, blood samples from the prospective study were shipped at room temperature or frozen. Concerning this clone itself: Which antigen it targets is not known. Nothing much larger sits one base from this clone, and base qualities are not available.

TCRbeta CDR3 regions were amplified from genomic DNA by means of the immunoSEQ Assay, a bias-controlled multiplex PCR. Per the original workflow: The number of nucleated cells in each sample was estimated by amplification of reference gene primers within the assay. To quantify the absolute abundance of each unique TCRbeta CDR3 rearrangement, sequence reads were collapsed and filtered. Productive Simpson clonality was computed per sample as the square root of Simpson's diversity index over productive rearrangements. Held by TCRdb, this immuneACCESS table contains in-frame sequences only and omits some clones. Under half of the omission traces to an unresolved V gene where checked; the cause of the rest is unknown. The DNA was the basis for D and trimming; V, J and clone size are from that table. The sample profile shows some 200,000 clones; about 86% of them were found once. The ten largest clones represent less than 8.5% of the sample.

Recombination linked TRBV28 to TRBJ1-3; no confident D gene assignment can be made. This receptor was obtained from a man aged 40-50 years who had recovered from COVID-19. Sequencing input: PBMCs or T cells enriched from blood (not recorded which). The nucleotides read TGTGCCAGCAGTCCCGCTGGAAACACCATATATTTT. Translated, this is CASSPAGNTIYF.